These 20 T cell receptor beta chains originate from one sample sequenced in a study of T cells in women clearing cervical HPV infection. Repertoires were generated with immunoSEQ multiplex PCR, while TCRdb's copy carries only in-frame clones and drops some. This repertoire comprises 20,000 to 30,000 clones; its ten largest clones make up 6.6%. The source material was blood buffy coat. Every receptor here comes from a woman aged 18 to 75 with a cervical HPV16 infection that either progressed to CIN3+ or cleared (not recorded which).

Comment on this clone: Sequencing ends 3 residues short of the CDR3 end; the germline J gene provides the rest. The chain carries TRBV19 and TRBJ2-3; perhaps TRBD2 as D (5 bases). This CDR3 region has 16 residues. The germline gives CDR1 LNHDA, CDR2 SQIVND (reference sequence). Trimming pared 5 bases from V and 0 bases from J, leaving 15 bases between. CDR3 in amino acids: CASSWRAELSTDTQYF. Partial CDR3 DNA: TGTGCCAGTAGTTGGCGGGCGGAACTAAGCACAGATACG.

Regarding this clone: The read comes to an end 3 residues before the CDR3 does, leaving the germline J gene to fill in the end. The gene calls are TRBV7-3 and TRBJ2-1; 12 bases match TRBD2. CDR1 is SGHTA and CDR2 is FQGTGA in the germline V gene. Losses at the gene ends were 5 bases for V and 9 bases for J; bases not matched to a gene: 8. The CDR3 covers 15 residues. The CDR3 reads CASSPRTSGTGEQFF. The part of the CDR3 DNA that was read is TGTGCCAGCAGCCCTCGGACTAGCGGGACGGGTGAG. Full variable domain (missing parts from reference TRBV7-3 and TRBJ2-1): GAGVSQTPSNKVTEKGKYVELRCDPISGHTALYWYRQSLGQGPEFLIYFQGTGAADDSGLPNDRFFAVRPEGSVSTLKIQRTERGDSAVYLCASSPRTSGTGEQFFGPGTRLTVL.

As regards this clone: The CDR3 end falls 3 residues outside the read, so it is completed with the germline J gene. This chain connects TRBV19 to TRBJ2-3; D gene unclear. V lost 7 bases and J lost 6, with 17 bases in between. The CDR3 extends over 14 amino acids. The germline V gene encodes CDR1 LNHDA and CDR2 SQIVND (reference sequence). CDR3 region: CASKSHRGRDTQYF. The sequenced CDR3 bases are TGTGCCAGTAAGTCCCACAGAGGTCGGGATACG.

About this clone itself: The missing CDR3 end, 3 residues past where the read stops, is filled in from the germline J gene. V gene TRBV5-4 combines with J gene TRBJ2-7, with D tentatively TRBD1 (7 bases). With 4 bases removed from V and 2 bases from J, the gap between germline ends came to 13 bases. The CDR3 spans 14 residues. Germline V CDR1 and CDR2: SGHNT, YYREEE (reference sequence). CDR3 bases read: TGTGCCAGCAGCACGCGGGACAGTACCTACGAG. Translation: CASSTRDSTYE. The whole CDR3 region reads CASSTRDSTYEQYF.

Comments on this clone: The CDR3 end lies 3 residues beyond the end of the read and is filled in from the germline J gene. The same CDR3 is also encoded by other DNA sequences in this sample. The rearrangement uses TRBV5-5 and TRBJ2-1, with D tentatively TRBD2 (7 bases). The CDR3 runs to 15 residues. Trimming pared 2 bases from V and 0 bases from J, leaving 9 bases between. Germline values: CDR1 SGHKS, CDR2 YYEKEE (reference sequence). CDR3 protein: CASSLGGGSYNEQFF. The DNA read from the CDR3 is TGTGCCAGCAGCTTAGGGGGGGGCTCCTACAATGAG.

Concerning this clone itself: Its ends do not fully match the called genes, so a read error is possible. The read is 3 residues too short to cover the CDR3 end, so that end is filled in from the germline J gene. V and J are TRBV2 and TRBJ2-3; D is uncertain. Germline V gene lookup returns CDR1 SNHLY and CDR2 FYNNEI. The CDR3 runs to 14 residues. The CDR3 sequence is CATSSGVFPETQYF. The CDR3 bases that were read are TGTGCCACATCTAGTGGTGTTTTCCCAGAGACG.

As for this clone: The read stops 3 residues short of the end of the CDR3; the missing end is completed from the germline J gene. The rearrangement uses TRBV5-5 and TRBJ1-5, with a possible D match to TRBD1 (6 bases). Germline-derived CDR1 and CDR2 are SGHKS and YYEKEE (reference sequence). Trimming shortened V by 1 base and J by 5 bases, and 13 bases separated the two germline ends. CDR3 length equals 15 residues. CDR3: CASSLFGTPYQPQHF. The DNA read from the CDR3 is TGTGCCAGCAGCTTGTTCGGGACACCATATCAGCCC.

On this clone: Read sequence stops 3 residues before the CDR3 end, and the germline J gene provides the missing end. The V and J genes are TRBV19 and TRBJ2-2; 8 nucleotides match TRBD2. The J segment lost 0 bases and the V segment lost 8 bases, leaving 5 bases of the junction unmatched. Germline V lookup: CDR1 LNHDA, CDR2 SQIVND (reference sequence). This CDR3 spans 15 amino acids. The chain's CDR3 is CASARGLANTGELFF. CDR3 bases read: TGTGCCAGTGCCAGGGGACTAGCGAACACCGGGGAG. Complete variable domain (other parts from reference TRBV19 and TRBJ2-2): DGGITQSPKYLFRKEGQNVTLSCEQNLNHDAMYWYRQDPGQGLRLIYYSQIVNDFQKGDIAEGYSVSREKKESFPLTVTSAQKNPTAFYLCASARGLANTGELFFGEGSRLTVL.

Concerning this clone itself: The read halts 3 residues ahead of the CDR3 end, with the missing end drawn from the germline J gene. This rearrangement joins TRBV20-1 to TRBJ2-2; 10 bases are shared with TRBD2. Germline CDR1 and CDR2: DFQATT and SNEGSKA (reference sequence). V dropped 0 bases and J dropped 4; count of bases not matched to a gene: 2. The CDR3 is 15 residues long. The CDR3: CSARDQREGTGELFF. The CDR3 bases that were read are TGCAGTGCTAGAGATCAGCGGGAGGGCACCGGGGAG.

The CDR3 DNA, read in part, is TGTGCCAGCAGGATACAGGGTTATGAG. Its protein product is CASRIQGYE. The whole CDR3 is CASRIQGYEQFF. The J gene is TRBJ2-1, the V gene TRBV2; tentatively, D is TRBD1 (6 bases). Read coverage stops 3 residues before the CDR3 terminus; the germline J gene supplies the remainder. V shed 6 bases and J shed 8 bases, with 11 bases lying between them. Germline CDR1 reads SNHLY; CDR2 reads FYNNEI. There are 12 residues in the CDR3.

A note on this clone: Read data end 3 residues before the CDR3 end; the end is taken from the germline J gene. The rearrangement uses TRBV19 and TRBJ1-1, with D unresolved. CDR1 LNHDA and CDR2 SQIVND come from the germline V gene (reference sequence). The CDR3 has 13 amino acids. V lost 5 bases, J lost 2 bases, and 9 bases lay in between. The CDR3 here is CASSPNRNTEAFF. Partial CDR3 DNA: TGTGCCAGTAGTCCTAATCGAAACACTGAA.

Remarks on this clone: The read finishes 3 residues shy of the CDR3 end, and the germline J gene is used to complete it. The chain uses TRBV30 and TRBJ1-2, with D tentatively TRBD1 (6 bases). Trimming removed 0 bases from V and 0 bases from J, with 11 bases in between. In germline, CDR1 is GTSNPN, CDR2 SVGIG (reference sequence). This CDR3 comprises 15 residues. The CDR3 here is CAWSVGGAPNYGYTF. The sequenced CDR3 bases are TGTGCCTGGAGTGTAGGGGGGGCTCCTAACTATGGC.

A remark on this clone: Its ends do not fully match the called genes, so a read error is possible. The read ends 3 residues before the CDR3 terminus; that terminus is restored from the germline J gene. This sample includes further DNA sequences coding for the same CDR3. The rearrangement uses TRBV30 and TRBJ1-3, with 8 bases that match TRBD1. The germline V gene has CDR1 GTSNPN and CDR2 SVGIG (reference sequence). The CDR3 runs 19 residues. CDR3 region: CAWNLGRGLGWTSGNTIYF. CDR3 DNA (partial): TGTGCCTGGAACTTGGGCAGGGGGCTGGGATGGACTTCTGGAAACACT. Drawing the rest from reference TRBV30 and TRBJ1-3, the complete variable domain is SQTIHQWPATLVQPVGSPLSLECTVEGTSNPNLYWYRQAAGRGLQLLFYSVGIGQISSEVPQNLSASRPQDRQFILSSKKLLLSDSGFYLCAWNLGRGLGWTSGNTIYFGEGSWLTVV.

With respect to this clone: Coverage ceases 3 residues before the CDR3 finishes, and the germline J gene fills in the end. The chain links TRBV20-1 to TRBJ1-3, with 7 bases fitting TRBD1. The CDR3 length is 15 residues. Germline V gene lookup returns CDR1 DFQATT and CDR2 SNEGSKA (reference sequence). V gave up 6 bases and J gave up 0 bases; unmatched junction bases: 8. This chain's CDR3 is CSAVTDRFSGNTIYF. The sequenced CDR3 bases are TGCAGTGCCGTGACGGACAGGTTCTCTGGAAACACC.

A remark on this clone: The read halts 3 residues ahead of the CDR3 end, with the missing end drawn from the germline J gene. This sequence joins TRBV7-8 and TRBJ2-1, with a possible D match to TRBD2 (6 bases). Germline V gene data show CDR1 as SGHVS and CDR2 as FQNEAQ. The V gene lost 3 bases and the J gene lost 3 bases, with 12 bases spanning the gap. This CDR3 spans 15 amino acids. The CDR3 bases that were read are TGTGCCAGCAGCTTTAGCGGACAACTCTACAATGAG. Its translation is CASSFSGQLYNE. The whole CDR3 protein reads CASSFSGQLYNEQFF.

A remark on this clone: The sequence runs out 3 residues before the end of the CDR3; the remainder is reconstructed from the germline J gene. The gene calls are TRBV19 and TRBJ2-7; TRBD1 agrees at 9 bases. CDR1 and CDR2 (germline): LNHDA, SQIVND (reference sequence). V shed 6 bases, J shed 3 bases, and the junction held 9 bases outside the gene matches. The CDR3 runs 15 residues. The CDR3 bases that were read are TGTGCCAGTAGGACCGGGACAGGGAGCCTCTACGAG. As protein: CASRTGTGSLYE. The CDR3 as a whole reads CASRTGTGSLYEQYF.

In regard to this clone: The CDR3 is cut off 3 residues early in the read; its end comes from the germline J gene. The chain joins TRBV5-4 to TRBJ2-2, with D possibly TRBD1 on 5 matching bases. This CDR3 is 14 amino acids long. Germline-derived CDR1 and CDR2 are SGHNT and YYREEE (reference sequence). Trimming pared 4 bases from V and 5 bases from J, leaving 12 bases between. The sequenced part of the CDR3 DNA is TGTGCCAGCAGCACGAGAGCAGGGACCGGGGAG. Protein: CASSTRAGTGE. From start to end, the CDR3 is CASSTRAGTGELFF.

For this clone: The CDR3 goes on 3 residues after the read ends, and that part is filled in from the germline J gene. This rearrangement joins TRBV4-2 to TRBJ2-3; possibly TRBD1 for D (6 bases). This CDR3 has 16 amino acids. Trimming removed 2 bases at V and 2 bases at J, with 14 bases between. Germline lookup yields CDR1 LGHNA and CDR2 YNFKEQ. CDR3 bases read: TGTGCCAGCAGCCAACCGCGGGCAGGGGACACAGATACG. Residues: CASSQPRAGDTDT. The full CDR3 protein is CASSQPRAGDTDTQYF.

Note on this clone: The read comes to an end 3 residues before the CDR3 does, leaving the germline J gene to fill in the end. The chain combines TRBV19 with TRBJ2-3; 11 bases line up with TRBD2. The CDR3 has 16 residues. Germline V CDR1 and CDR2: LNHDA, SQIVND (reference sequence). The CDR3 here is CASSSRTSGSRETQYF. The DNA read from the CDR3 is TGTGCCAGTAGTTCACGAACTAGCGGGAGTAGAGAGACG.

The CDR3 DNA, read in part, is TGCAGTGCTAGGAATTCAGGGGGCGGCACTGAA. It is translated as CSARNSGGGTE. The CDR3 in its entirety is CSARNSGGGTEAFF. The genes are TRBV20-1 and TRBJ1-1; 8 bases are a match to TRBD1. The read finishes 3 residues shy of the CDR3 end, and the germline J gene is used to complete it. The V segment lost 3 bases and the J segment 4 bases; nucleotides outside the gene matches: 7. Germline lookup yields CDR1 DFQATT and CDR2 SNEGSKA (reference sequence). The length of the CDR3 is 14 residues.